Here is one T cell receptor (beta chain) with its context. Its antigen is not identified. The germline V gene has CDR1 MDHEN and CDR2 SYDVKM. The CDR3 length is 17 residues. V dropped 6 bases and J dropped 0; count of bases not matched to a gene: 8. The data stem from a study of cytomegalovirus exposure and HLA in healthy donors. The study's findings and limits: Fewer N-insertions than the roughly 600-donor mean were reportedly shown by an Asian-associated ancestry cluster in a later analysis.

PCR used 60 Vbeta primers and 13 Jbeta primers. Data came from immunoSEQ multiplex PCR; TCRdb stores just in-frame clones and leaves some out. The top ten clones hold 5% to 6.5% of a sample with more than 85,000 clones, about 83% of them seen once. The sequence derives from a man younger than 30 in good health and CMV-seronegative. Sequencing was carried out using PBMCs. The chain employs TRBV28 and TRBJ2-1, with 10 bases that match TRBD2. The CDR3 bases are TGTGCCAGCAGCCCGACTAGCGGGCCAAGCTCCTACAATGAGCAGTTCTTC. The encoded protein is CASSPTSGPSSYNEQFF.